This TCR beta chain was captured by sequencing in a study of T cells in Graves' hyperthyroidism and ophthalmopathy. This clonotype has a count of ten or more. Germline V lookup: CDR1 ENHRY, CDR2 SYGVKD. The CDR3 runs to 16 residues. V lost 0 bases to trimming and J lost 3 bases, with 15 bases between them. Stable disease denoted Graves' hyperthyroidism without ophthalmopathy progression within 18 months. What was amplified from RNA transcripts were TCR beta CDR3 regions. The TCR CDR3 was amplified in a first-round RT-PCR using the HTBI primer set. Each CDR3 protein gets one entry after TCRdb re-called the multiplex PCR reads with MiXCR. The sample holds under 300,000 distinct CDR3 sequences, approximately 14% seen once.

The sequenced material came from blood. The TCR originated in a woman aged 40 to 50 with Graves' hyperthyroidism. The V gene is TRBV10-3, the J gene TRBJ2-7, with D perhaps matching TRBD1 or TRBD2 (5 bases each). Written as DNA, the CDR3 is TGTGCCATCAGTGAGTCGAGGGGCAGGACGGTCTACGAGCAGTACTTC. This translates into CAISESRGRTVYEQYF.